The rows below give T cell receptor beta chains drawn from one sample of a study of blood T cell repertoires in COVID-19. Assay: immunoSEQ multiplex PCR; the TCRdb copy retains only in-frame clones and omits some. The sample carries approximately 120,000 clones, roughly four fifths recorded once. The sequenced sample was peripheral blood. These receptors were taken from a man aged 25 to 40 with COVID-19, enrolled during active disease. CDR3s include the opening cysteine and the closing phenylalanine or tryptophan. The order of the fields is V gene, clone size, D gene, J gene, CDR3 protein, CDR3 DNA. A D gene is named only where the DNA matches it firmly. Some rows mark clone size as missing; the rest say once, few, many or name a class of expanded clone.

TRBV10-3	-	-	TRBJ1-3	CAIRSGSEGKGHSGNTIYF	TGTGCCATCAGATCCGGGAGCGAGGGTAAGGGGCACTCTGGAAACACCATATATTTT
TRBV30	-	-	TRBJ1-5	CAWSRGGDQPQHF	TGTGCCTGGAGTAGGGGAGGGGATCAGCCCCAGCATTTT
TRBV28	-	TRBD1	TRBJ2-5	CASSLTGTGGETQYF	TGTGCCAGCAGTTTAACTGGGACAGGGGGAGAGACCCAGTACTTC
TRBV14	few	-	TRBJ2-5	CASSLNQETQYF	TGTGCCAGCAGCCTCAACCAAGAGACCCAGTACTTC
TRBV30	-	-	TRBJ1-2	CALNSGGGYTF	TGTGCCCTGAATTCCGGGGGTGGCTACACCTTC
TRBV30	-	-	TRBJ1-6	CAWGRGLINSPLHF	TGTGCCTGGGGGAGGGGACTCATTAATTCACCCCTCCACTTT
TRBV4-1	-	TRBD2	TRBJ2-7	CASSDAGGPGGEQYF	TGCGCCAGCAGCGATGCGGGGGGGCCCGGGGGCGAGCAGTACTTC
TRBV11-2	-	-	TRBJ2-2	CASTGQGGDTGELFF	TGTGCCAGCACCGGACAGGGAGGGGACACCGGGGAGCTGTTTTTT
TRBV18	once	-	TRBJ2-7	CASSPPPLSYEQYF	TGTGCCAGCTCACCACCTCCACTCTCCTACGAGCAGTACTTC
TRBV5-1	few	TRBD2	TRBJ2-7	CASSLAGGVLPYEQYF	TGCGCCAGCAGCTTGGCCGGGGGGGTCCTTCCCTACGAGCAGTACTTC
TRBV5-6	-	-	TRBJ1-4	CASSIGTPFNEKLFF	TGTGCCAGCAGCATAGGGACACCATTTAATGAAAAACTGTTTTTT
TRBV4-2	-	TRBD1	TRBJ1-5	CASSHASTGDSNQPQHF	TGTGCCAGCAGCCATGCCTCGACAGGGGATAGCAATCAGCCCCAGCATTTT
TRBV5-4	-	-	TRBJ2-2	CASSHSNQNTGELFF	TGTGCCAGCAGCCACTCGAATCAGAACACCGGGGAGCTGTTTTTT
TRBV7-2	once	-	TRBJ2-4	CASSLFTDSLAKNIQYF	TGTGCCAGCAGCTTGTTTACAGATTCGTTGGCCAAAAACATTCAGTACTTC
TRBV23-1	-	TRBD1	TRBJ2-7	CASSQLGQVRMTYEQYF	TGCGCCAGCAGTCAATTAGGACAGGTTAGGATGACCTACGAGCAGTACTTC
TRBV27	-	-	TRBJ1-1	CASSLYGGPVNTEAFF	TGTGCCAGCAGTTTATACGGGGGGCCGGTGAACACTGAAGCTTTCTTT
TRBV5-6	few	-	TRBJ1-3	CASSLWRLSSGNTIYF	TGTGCCAGCAGCTTGTGGAGACTGAGCTCTGGAAACACCATATATTTT
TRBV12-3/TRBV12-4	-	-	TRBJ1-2	CASSLGQVNGYTF	TGTGCCAGCAGTTTAGGGCAGGTGAATGGCTACACCTTC
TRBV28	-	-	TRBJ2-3	CASKTTDTQYF	TGTGCCAGCAAGACTACAGATACGCAGTATTTT
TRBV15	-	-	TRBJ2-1	CATSRDPLWTDNYNEQFF	TGTGCCACCAGCAGAGACCCCCTTTGGACAGATAACTACAATGAGCAGTTCTTC
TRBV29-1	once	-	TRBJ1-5	CSVSSGGQPQHF	TGCAGCGTTTCTTCAGGAGGACAGCCCCAGCATTTT
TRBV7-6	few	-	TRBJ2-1	CASSRGLDEQFF	TGTGCCAGCAGCAGGGGTCTCGATGAGCAGTTCTTC
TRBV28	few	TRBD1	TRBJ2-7	CASNLDRGYEQYF	TGTGCCAGCAACCTCGACAGGGGCTACGAGCAGTACTTC
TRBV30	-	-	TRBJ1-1	CAWSVHLNTEAFF	TGTGCCTGGAGTGTACATTTGAACACTGAAGCTTTCTTT
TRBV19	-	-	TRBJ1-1	CASRTGGGTEAFF	TGTGCCAGTAGAACTGGGGGGGGCACTGAAGCTTTCTTT
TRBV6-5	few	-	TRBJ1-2	CASRPTANYGYTF	TGTGCCAGCAGACCAACAGCTAACTATGGCTACACCTTC
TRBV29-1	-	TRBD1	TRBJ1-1	CSVDDRGLMNTEAFF	TGCAGCGTTGACGACAGGGGACTCATGAACACTGAAGCTTTCTTT
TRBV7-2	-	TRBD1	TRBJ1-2	CASSYRDRVPYLYGYTF	TGTGCCAGCAGCTACCGGGACAGGGTCCCCTATCTCTATGGCTACACCTTC
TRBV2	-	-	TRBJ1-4	CASIRGVGNEKLFF	TGTGCCAGCATCCGGGGGGTGGGAAATGAAAAACTGTTTTTT
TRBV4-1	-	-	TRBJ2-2	CASSLSSLAGELFF	TGCGCCAGCAGCCTATCGTCCCTCGCCGGGGAGCTGTTTTTT
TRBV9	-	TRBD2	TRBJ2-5	CASSVGLAGGPQETQYF	TGTGCCAGCAGCGTAGGGCTAGCGGGGGGGCCTCAAGAGACCCAGTACTTC
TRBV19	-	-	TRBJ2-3	CASSTQGTDTQYF	TGTGCCAGCTCCACACAGGGCACAGATACGCAGTATTTT
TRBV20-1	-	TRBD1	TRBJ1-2	CRAHGQGAAF	TGCAGAGCTCATGGACAGGGGGCGGCCTTC
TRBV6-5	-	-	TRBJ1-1	CASRSGRTMNTEAFF	TGTGCCAGCAGGAGCGGCAGGACTATGAACACTGAAGCTTTCTTT
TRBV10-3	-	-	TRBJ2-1	CAIRETGQGDEQFF	TGTGCCATTCGGGAGACAGGGCAAGGGGATGAGCAGTTCTTC
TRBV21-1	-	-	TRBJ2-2	CASSENGTGELFF	TGTGCCAGCAGCGAGAATGGCACCGGGGAGCTGTTTTTT
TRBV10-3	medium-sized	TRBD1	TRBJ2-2	CAISPSDRVNTGELFF	TGTGCCATCAGCCCTTCGGACAGGGTAAACACCGGGGAGCTGTTTTTT
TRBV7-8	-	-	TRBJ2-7	CASSLFAGWNEQYF	TGTGCCAGCAGCTTATTCGCGGGATGGAACGAGCAGTACTTC
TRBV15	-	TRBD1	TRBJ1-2	CATSRDRDRLNYGYTF	TGTGCCACCAGCAGAGACCGGGACAGGCTCAACTATGGCTACACCTTC
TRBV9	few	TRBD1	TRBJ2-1	CASSAFGTGLNEQFF	TGTGCCAGCAGCGCTTTCGGGACAGGGTTGAATGAGCAGTTCTTC
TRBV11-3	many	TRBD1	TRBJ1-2	CASSGVPGQGGGYTF	TGTGCCAGCAGCGGAGTTCCGGGACAGGGCGGTGGCTACACCTTC
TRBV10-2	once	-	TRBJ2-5	CASSGSLTSGQETQYF	TGCGCCAGCAGTGGGTCCTTGACTAGTGGGCAAGAGACCCAGTACTTC
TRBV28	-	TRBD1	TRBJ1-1	CASSLDSGQGAEAFF	TGTGCCAGCAGTTTAGATTCAGGACAGGGGGCTGAAGCTTTCTTT
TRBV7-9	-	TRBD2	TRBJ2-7	CASSLGSGRAVGDEQYF	TGTGCCAGCAGCTTAGGTAGCGGGAGGGCCGTAGGGGACGAGCAGTACTTC
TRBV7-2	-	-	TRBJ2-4	CASSPRGDIQYF	TGTGCCAGCAGCCCCAGGGGGGACATTCAGTACTTC
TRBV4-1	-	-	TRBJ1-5	CASSQQYSNQPQHF	TGCGCCAGCAGCCAACAGTATAGCAATCAGCCCCAGCATTTT
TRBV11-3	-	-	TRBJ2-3	CASSKGGGGMTDTQYF	TGTGCCAGCAGCAAAGGGGGCGGCGGGATGACAGATACGCAGTATTTT
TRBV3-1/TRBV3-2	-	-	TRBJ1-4	CASSPRGGGEKLFF	TGTGCCAGCAGCCCCCGAGGGGGTGGCGAAAAACTGTTTTTT
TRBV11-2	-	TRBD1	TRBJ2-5	CASSSDRGRQTQYF	TGTGCCAGCAGTTCCGACAGGGGGCGGCAGACCCAGTACTTC
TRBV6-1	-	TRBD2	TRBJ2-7	CASSERLAGGYEQYF	TGTGCCAGCAGTGAACGACTAGCGGGGGGTTACGAGCAGTACTTC